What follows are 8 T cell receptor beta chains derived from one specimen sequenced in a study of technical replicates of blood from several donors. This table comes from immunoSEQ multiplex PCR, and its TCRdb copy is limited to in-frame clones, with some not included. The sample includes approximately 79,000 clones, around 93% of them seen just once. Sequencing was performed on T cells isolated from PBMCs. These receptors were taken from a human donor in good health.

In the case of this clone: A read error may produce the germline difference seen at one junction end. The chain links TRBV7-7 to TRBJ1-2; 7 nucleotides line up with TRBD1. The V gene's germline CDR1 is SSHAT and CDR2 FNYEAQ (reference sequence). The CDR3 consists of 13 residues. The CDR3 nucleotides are TGTGCTAGCAGCTTGGGACAGAGCGATGGCTACACCTTC. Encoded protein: CASSLGQSDGYTF.

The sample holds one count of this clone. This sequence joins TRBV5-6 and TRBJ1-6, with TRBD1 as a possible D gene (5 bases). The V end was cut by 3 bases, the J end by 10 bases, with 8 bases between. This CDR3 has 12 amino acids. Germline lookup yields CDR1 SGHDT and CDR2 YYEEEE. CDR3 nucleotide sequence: TGTGCCAGCAGCTCAGGGTTCTCACCCCTCCACTTT. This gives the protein CASSSGFSPLHF. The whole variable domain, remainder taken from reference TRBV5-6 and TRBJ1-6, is DAGVTQSPTHLIKTRGQQVTLRCSPKSGHDTVSWYQQALGQGPQFIFQYYEEEERQRGNFPDRFSGHQFPNYSSELNVNALLLGDSALYLCASSSGFSPLHFGNGTRLTVT.

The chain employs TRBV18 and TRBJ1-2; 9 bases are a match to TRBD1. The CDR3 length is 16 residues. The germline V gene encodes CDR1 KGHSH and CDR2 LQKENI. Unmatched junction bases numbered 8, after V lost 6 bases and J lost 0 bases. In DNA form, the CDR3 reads TGTGCCAGCTCGCGCGATAGGGACAGGGCTAACTATGGCTACACCTTC. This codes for CASSRDRDRANYGYTF.

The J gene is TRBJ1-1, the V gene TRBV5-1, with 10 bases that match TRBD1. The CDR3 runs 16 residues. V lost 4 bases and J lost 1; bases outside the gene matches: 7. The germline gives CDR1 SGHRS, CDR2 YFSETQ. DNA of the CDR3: TGCGCCAGCAGCGGCGGGACAGGGGCACGGAACACTGAAGCTTTCTTT. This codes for CASSGGTGARNTEAFF.

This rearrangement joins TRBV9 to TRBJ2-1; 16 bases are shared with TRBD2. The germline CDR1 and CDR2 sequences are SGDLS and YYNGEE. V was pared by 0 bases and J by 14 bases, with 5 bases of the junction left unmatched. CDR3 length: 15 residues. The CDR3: CASSVVGLAGGPKFF. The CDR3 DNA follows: TGTGCCAGCAGCGTAGTGGGACTAGCGGGAGGGCCGAAGTTCTTC.

The CDR3 DNA sequence: TGTGCCAGCAGTAACCCAGGGGGCGCTATCTTCTTT. Its translation: CASSNPGGAIFF. The chain is built from TRBV27 and TRBJ1-1; 8 nucleotides align to TRBD1. CDR1 is MNHEY, CDR2 SMNVEV, per germline (reference sequence). The CDR3 contains 12 residues. Losses at the gene ends were 5 bases for V and 14 bases for J; bases not matched to a gene: 10.

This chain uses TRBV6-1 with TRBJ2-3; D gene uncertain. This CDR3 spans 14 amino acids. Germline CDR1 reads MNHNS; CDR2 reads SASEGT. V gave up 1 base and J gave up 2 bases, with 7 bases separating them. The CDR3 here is CASSEGAFTDTQYF. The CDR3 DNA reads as TGTGCCAGCAGTGAAGGCGCCTTCACAGATACGCAGTATTTT.

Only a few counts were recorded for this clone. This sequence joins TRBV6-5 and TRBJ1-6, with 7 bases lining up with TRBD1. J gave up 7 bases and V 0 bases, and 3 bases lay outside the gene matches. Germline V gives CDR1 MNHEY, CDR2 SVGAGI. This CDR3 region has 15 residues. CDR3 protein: CASSYSGQKNSPLHF. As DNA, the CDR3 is TGTGCCAGCAGTTACTCGGGACAGAAGAATTCACCCCTCCACTTT.